Below, one T cell receptor (beta chain) is given with its context. Its antigen is still unknown. This specimen belongs to a study of OX40 agonist ivuxolimab in advanced cancers. The overall study: An agonistic human IgG2 monoclonal antibody against OX40 (CD134) was given. The dose-escalation cohort had hepatocellular carcinoma, melanoma, renal cell or head and neck cancer. General study findings and limits: Researchers report that CD8+ T cells had, on average, more expanded clones than CD4+. Both CD4+ and CD8+ T cell populations in blood had undergone clonal expansion by week 6 at 0.1 to 3.0 mg/kg.

This table comes from immunoSEQ multiplex PCR, and its TCRdb copy is limited to in-frame clones, with some not included. Seen here are 55,000 to 70,000 clones, roughly four fifths observed once, and the top ten hold around 3.4%. Germline loops: CDR1 SGHNT, CDR2 YYREEE (reference sequence). CDR3 length: 12 residues. V was trimmed by 0 bases and J by 6 bases, leaving 5 bases between them. V gene TRBV5-4 combines with J gene TRBJ2-3; D call uncertain. This TCR came from an adult with an advanced solid tumor such as melanoma, head and neck, liver or kidney cancer. Source: CD4+ or CD8+ T cells sorted from blood, taken in a trial of the OX40 agonist ivuxolimab. The CDR3 region is CASSLVGDTQYF. CDR3 sequence (DNA): TGTGCCAGCAGCTTGGTGGGTGATACGCAGTATTTT.